The 23 T cell receptor beta chains below all came from one sample that was sequenced in a study of graft-versus-host responses after intestinal transplantation. Sequenced by immunoSEQ multiplex PCR; TCRdb stores in-frame clones only, minus some. Of 50,000 or so clones in the sample, more than 75% were seen once. This specimen was PBMCs, taken less than 130 days after intestinal transplantation. Receptors originate from a human patient who received an intestinal transplant, so some T cells may come from the graft donor.

As regards this clone: This CDR3 is also generated by other DNA sequences in the sample. The chain is built from TRBV9 and TRBJ2-7; D is perhaps TRBD1 (6 bases). This CDR3 region has 13 residues. CDR1 is SGDLS and CDR2 is YYNGEE in the germline V gene. V lost 0 bases and J lost 2, with 6 bases in between. The CDR3 DNA reads TGTGCCAGCAGCGTAGCAGGGGCCTACGAGCAGTACTTC. It specifies CASSVAGAYEQYF.

This chain links TRBV11-1 with TRBJ2-1; the match to TRBD2 covers 11 bases. The CDR3 runs to 15 residues. V was pared by 7 bases and J by 5 bases, with 7 bases of the junction left unmatched. Germline CDR1 SGHAT, CDR2 FQDESV (reference sequence). The CDR3 sequence is CASNQRLAGHNEQFF. In DNA, the CDR3 is TGTGCCAGCAACCAACGACTAGCGGGACACAATGAGCAGTTCTTC.

The CDR3 protein is CATSPRTSGRGRTGELFF. Written as DNA, the CDR3 is TGTGCAACCTCGCCCAGGACTAGCGGGAGGGGTCGGACCGGGGAGCTGTTTTTT. The chain has TRBV12-2 and TRBJ2-2; the table gives TRBD2 as D, unverified against the DNA. TRBV12-2 is a pseudogene. This CDR3 spans 18 amino acids.

The chain links TRBV27 to TRBJ2-5; TRBD2 aligns across 15 bases. V was pared by 2 bases and J by 5 bases, with 9 bases of the junction left unmatched. The CDR3 totals 18 residues. The germline V gene encodes CDR1 MNHEY and CDR2 SMNVEV (reference sequence). This CDR3 is CASSLRGTSGRPGETQYF. The CDR3 DNA reads as TGTGCCAGCAGTTTAAGGGGGACTAGCGGGAGGCCTGGGGAGACCCAGTACTTC.

This chain joins TRBV5-1 and TRBJ2-5; D gene unclear. This CDR3 spans 11 amino acids. V lost 2 bases, J lost 3 bases, and 2 bases lay in between. Germline V gives CDR1 SGHRS, CDR2 YFSETQ. CDR3 region: CASSFEETQYF. In nucleotides, the CDR3 is TGCGCCAGCAGCTTCGAAGAGACCCAGTACTTC.

J is TRBJ2-7 and V is TRBV5-4; 9 bases are a match to TRBD2. V trimming: 0 bases; J trimming: 5 bases; junction bases outside the gene matches: 6. CDR1 is SGHNT and CDR2 is YYREEE in the germline V gene (reference sequence). This CDR3 is built from 15 residues. The CDR3 spells CASSLGGGGADEQYF. In nucleotides, the CDR3 is TGTGCCAGCAGCTTGGGGGGCGGGGGGGCGGACGAGCAGTACTTC.

The rearrangement links TRBV18 to TRBJ1-4; D not resolved. Germline lookup yields CDR1 KGHSH and CDR2 LQKENI. Trimming stripped 6 bases from V and 4 bases from J, with 9 bases between. This CDR3 is built from 13 residues. CDR3: CASSPGLNEKLFF. The CDR3 DNA is TGTGCCAGCTCGCCGGGCCTTAATGAAAAACTGTTTTTT.

This chain links TRBV15 with TRBJ2-5; 11 nucleotides match TRBD2. Germline V CDR1 and CDR2: LNHNV, YYDKDF (reference sequence). This CDR3 has 16 amino acids. V shed 4 bases and J 2 bases; nucleotides not matched to a gene: 6. The CDR3, as DNA: TGTGCCACCAGCACCACGGGACTAGCGGTACAAGAGACCCAGTACTTC. It is translated as CATSTTGLAVQETQYF.

The genes are TRBV2 and TRBJ1-1; D ambiguous. The CDR3 runs 14 residues. The germline CDR1 and CDR2 sequences are SNHLY and FYNNEI. V was shortened by 7 bases and J by 4 bases, with 16 bases between the two germline ends. The CDR3 coding sequence is TGTGCCAGCACTCTCCGGCGGTCGGGCACTGAAGCTTTCTTT. It specifies CASTLRRSGTEAFF.

V usage is TRBV28 and J usage is TRBJ1-1, with D maybe TRBD1 (5 bases). V lost 2 bases to trimming and J lost 5 bases, with 9 bases between them. There are 13 residues in the CDR3. Germline loops: CDR1 MDHEN, CDR2 SYDVKM. This CDR3 reads CASSLGTATEAFF. The CDR3 DNA follows: TGTGCCAGCAGTTTAGGGACCGCGACTGAAGCTTTCTTT.

Regarding this clone: Compared with germline, one end of the junction differs, possibly owing to a read error. The chain links TRBV7-7 to TRBJ2-2; D not resolved. The CDR3 is 16 residues long. Looked up from germline, CDR1 is SSHAT and CDR2 is FNYEAQ (reference sequence). This chain's CDR3 is CASSPGRGPNTGELFF. In DNA form, the CDR3 reads TGTGCTAGCAGCCCAGGACGAGGTCCGAACACCGGGGAGCTGTTTTTT.

V and J are TRBV7-9 and TRBJ1-1, with TRBD1 identical over 8 bases. The CDR3 is made up of 14 amino acids. The germline CDR1 and CDR2 sequences are SEHNR and FQNEAQ (reference sequence). Trimming cost V 5 bases and J 6 bases; bases outside gene matches: 8. The CDR3 reads CASSAQTGVSEAFF. In DNA form, the CDR3 reads TGTGCCAGCAGCGCCCAGACAGGGGTGTCTGAAGCTTTCTTT.

The chain is built from TRBV28 and TRBJ1-5; D is unresolved. Looked up from germline, CDR1 is MDHEN and CDR2 is SYDVKM. With 8 bases removed from V and 3 bases from J, the gap between germline ends came to 8 bases. CDR3 length: 12 residues. DNA for the CDR3: TGTGCCAGCGGACTGAACAATCAGCCCCAGCATTTT. It encodes CASGLNNQPQHF.

The chain employs TRBV11-3 and TRBJ2-3, with 9 bases matching TRBD1. Per germline, CDR1 SGHNT and CDR2 YENEEA. CDR3 size: 15 residues. After removal of 5 bases from V and 6 bases from J, the junction contained 9 bases not matched to a gene. CDR3: CASSPRQGEGDTQYF. In DNA form, the CDR3 reads TGTGCCAGCAGCCCCCGACAGGGGGAAGGGGATACGCAGTATTTT.

This chain uses TRBV2 with TRBJ2-1; either TRBD1 or TRBD2 may fit D (7 bases each). The CDR3 loop spans 15 amino acids. CDR1 SNHLY and CDR2 FYNNEI come from the germline V gene. The germline V and J ends were trimmed by 8 bases and 4 bases, with 18 bases remaining between them. CDR3: CASGRGQGEYNEQFF. Here the CDR3 DNA reads TGTGCCAGCGGGAGGGGGCAGGGGGAGTACAATGAGCAGTTCTTC.

The V and J genes are TRBV7-2 and TRBJ2-3, with a tentative D call TRBD1 (6 bases). CDR3 length: 17 amino acids. V lost 2 bases to trimming and J lost 1 base, with 16 bases between them. Germline CDR1 reads SGHTA; CDR2 reads FQGNSA. DNA for the CDR3: TGTGCCAGCAGCTTATGGTTTCAAGCAGGGGGCACAGATACGCAGTATTTT. This encodes CASSLWFQAGGTDTQYF. Drawing the rest from reference TRBV7-2 and TRBJ2-3, the complete variable domain is GAGVSQSPSNKVTEKGKDVELRCDPISGHTALYWYRQSLGQGLEFLIYFQGNSAPDKSGLPSDRFSAERTGGSVSTLTIQRTQQEDSAVYLCASSLWFQAGGTDTQYFGPGTRLTVL.

V usage is TRBV19 and J usage is TRBJ1-4; possible D gene TRBD1, 6 bases. CDR3 length equals 17 residues. Between the trimmed V and J ends, which lost 6 bases and 2 bases, there was a span of 19 bases. CDR1 and CDR2 from the germline V gene are LNHDA and SQIVND (reference sequence). The CDR3 is CASSPARTVSTNEKLFF. For the CDR3, the DNA is TGTGCCAGTAGCCCCGCCCGGACAGTTAGCACTAATGAAAAACTGTTTTTT.

The chain employs TRBV6-4 and TRBJ2-3, with 15 bases aligning to TRBD2. The CDR3 extends over 17 amino acids. Germline V gene data show CDR1 as MRHNA and CDR2 as SNTAGT. V lost 10 bases, J lost 5 bases, and 13 bases stayed unmatched. CDR3 nucleotide sequence: TGTGCCACTCCACGAGATGGACTAGCGGGGGGGCAAGATACGCAGTATTTT. Residues: CATPRDGLAGGQDTQYF.

In its sample, this clone was seen once. The chain has TRBV15 and TRBJ2-7, with 8 bases that match TRBD1. V dropped 1 base and J dropped 3; count of bases not matched to a gene: 5. Looked up from germline, CDR1 is LNHNV and CDR2 is YYDKDF (reference sequence). This CDR3 has 15 amino acids. The CDR3 sequence: CATSRGVGTGYEQYF. Written as DNA, the CDR3 is TGTGCCACCAGCAGAGGGGTAGGGACAGGCTACGAGCAGTACTTC.

The chain employs TRBV4-1 and TRBJ1-5; 7 bases fit TRBD1. Unmatched junction bases numbered 8, after V lost 5 bases and J lost 10 bases. The germline CDR1 and CDR2 sequences are MGHRA and YSYEKL. This CDR3 spans 13 amino acids. For the CDR3, the DNA is TGCGCCAGCAGCACACGGCAGGGGGAACCCCAGCATTTT. Translation: CASSTRQGEPQHF.

The DNA of the CDR3 is TGTGCCAGGGAACGGAGGCGGAGGTCCTACAATGAGCAGTTCTTC. Its protein is CARERRRRSYNEQFF. The chain employs TRBV19 and TRBJ2-1; D is possibly TRBD2 (5 bases). CDR3 length: 15 amino acids. Per germline, CDR1 LNHDA and CDR2 SQIVND (reference sequence). V was shortened by 9 bases and J by 1 base, with 16 bases between the two germline ends.

The chain recombines TRBV18 with TRBJ1-2; 7 nucleotides line up with TRBD1. The CDR3 contains 18 residues. V trimming: 0 bases; J trimming: 4 bases; junction bases outside the gene matches: 14. The V gene's germline CDR1 is KGHSH and CDR2 LQKENI. In DNA form, the CDR3 reads TGTGCCAGCTCACCACCGAGGGACAGCATGACTGAGGGCTATGGCTACACCTTC. It yields the protein CASSPPRDSMTEGYGYTF.

The chain uses TRBV7-9 and TRBJ2-3, with unresolved D. The germline gives CDR1 SEHNR, CDR2 FQNEAQ (reference sequence). This CDR3 contains 16 residues. V was trimmed by 2 bases and J by 0 bases, leaving 12 bases between them. For the CDR3, the DNA is TGTGCCAGCAGCTTAAACGAGTTCCTTAGCACAGATACGCAGTATTTT. Encoded protein: CASSLNEFLSTDTQYF.